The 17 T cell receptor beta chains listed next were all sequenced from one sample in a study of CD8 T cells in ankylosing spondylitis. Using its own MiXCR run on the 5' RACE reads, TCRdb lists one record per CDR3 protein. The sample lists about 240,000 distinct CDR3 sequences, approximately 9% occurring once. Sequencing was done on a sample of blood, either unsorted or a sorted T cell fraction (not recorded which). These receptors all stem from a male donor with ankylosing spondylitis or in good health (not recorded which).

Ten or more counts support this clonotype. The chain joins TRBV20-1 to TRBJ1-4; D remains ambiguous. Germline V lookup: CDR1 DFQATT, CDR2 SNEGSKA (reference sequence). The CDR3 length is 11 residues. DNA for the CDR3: TGCAGCGGGATAGATAATGAAAAACTGTTTTTT. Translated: CSGIDNEKLFF.

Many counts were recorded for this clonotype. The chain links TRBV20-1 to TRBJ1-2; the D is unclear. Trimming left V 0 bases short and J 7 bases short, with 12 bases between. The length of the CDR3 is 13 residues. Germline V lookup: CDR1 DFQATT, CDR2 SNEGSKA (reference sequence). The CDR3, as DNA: TGCAGTGCTAGAGATCCCCGGACCCCTGGCTACACCTTC. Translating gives CSARDPRTPGYTF.

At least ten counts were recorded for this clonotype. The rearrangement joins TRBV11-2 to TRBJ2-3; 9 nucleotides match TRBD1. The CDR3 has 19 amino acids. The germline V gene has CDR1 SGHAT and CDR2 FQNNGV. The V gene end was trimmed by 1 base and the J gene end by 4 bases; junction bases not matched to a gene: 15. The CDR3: CASSLGAWTGAPLADTQYF. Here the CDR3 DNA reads TGTGCCAGCAGCTTAGGGGCATGGACAGGGGCCCCCCTAGCAGATACGCAGTATTTT.

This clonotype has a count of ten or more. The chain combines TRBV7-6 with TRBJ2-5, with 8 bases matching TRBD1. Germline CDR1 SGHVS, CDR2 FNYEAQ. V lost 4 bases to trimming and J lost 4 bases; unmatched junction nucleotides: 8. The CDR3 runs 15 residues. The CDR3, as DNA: TGTGCCAGCAGCTATCGGACAGGGAGTAGAGAGACCCAGTACTTC. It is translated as CASSYRTGSRETQYF.

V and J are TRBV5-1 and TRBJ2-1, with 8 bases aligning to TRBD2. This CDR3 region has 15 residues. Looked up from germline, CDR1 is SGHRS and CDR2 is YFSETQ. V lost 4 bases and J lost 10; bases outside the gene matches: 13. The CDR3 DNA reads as TGCGCCAGCAGCGTAGCGGGACTCCCGGAACACGAGCAGTTCTTC. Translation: CASSVAGLPEHEQFF.

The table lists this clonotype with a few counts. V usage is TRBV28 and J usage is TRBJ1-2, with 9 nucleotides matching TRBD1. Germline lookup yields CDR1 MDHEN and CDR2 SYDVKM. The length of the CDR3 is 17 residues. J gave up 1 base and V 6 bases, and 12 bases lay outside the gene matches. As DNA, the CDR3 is TGTGCCAGCAGGGATTCTGGACAGGGGCTTCTTAACTATGGCTACACCTTC. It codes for CASRDSGQGLLNYGYTF.

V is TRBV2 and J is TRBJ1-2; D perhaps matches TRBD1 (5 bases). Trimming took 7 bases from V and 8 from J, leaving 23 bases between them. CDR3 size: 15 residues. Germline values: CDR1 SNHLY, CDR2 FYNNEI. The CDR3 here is CASTKESGVPGGYTF. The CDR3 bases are TGTGCCAGCACAAAAGAATCGGGGGTGCCGGGGGGCTACACCTTC.

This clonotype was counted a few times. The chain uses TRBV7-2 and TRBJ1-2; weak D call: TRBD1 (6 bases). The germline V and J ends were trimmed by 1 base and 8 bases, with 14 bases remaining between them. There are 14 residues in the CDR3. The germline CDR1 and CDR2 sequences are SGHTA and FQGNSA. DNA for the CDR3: TGTGCCAGCAGCTTAGACAGGGCCTTGAGGGGCTACACCTTC. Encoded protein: CASSLDRALRGYTF. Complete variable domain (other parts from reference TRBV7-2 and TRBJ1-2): GAGVSQSPSNKVTEKGKDVELRCDPISGHTALYWYRQSLGQGLEFLIYFQGNSAPDKSGLPSDRFSAERTGGSVSTLTIQRTQQEDSAVYLCASSLDRALRGYTFGSGTRLTVV.

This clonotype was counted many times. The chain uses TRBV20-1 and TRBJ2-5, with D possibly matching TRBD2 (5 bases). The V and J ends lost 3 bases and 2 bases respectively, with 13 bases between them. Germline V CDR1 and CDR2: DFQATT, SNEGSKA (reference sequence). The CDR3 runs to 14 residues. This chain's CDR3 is CSASEGVLQETQYF. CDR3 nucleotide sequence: TGCAGTGCTAGTGAGGGAGTTTTGCAAGAGACCCAGTACTTC.

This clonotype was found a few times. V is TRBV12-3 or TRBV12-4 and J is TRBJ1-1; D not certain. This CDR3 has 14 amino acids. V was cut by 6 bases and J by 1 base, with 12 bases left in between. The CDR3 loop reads CASSLSLGNTEAFF. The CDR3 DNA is TGTGCCAGCAGCTTGTCCCTAGGGAACACTGAAGCTTTCTTT.

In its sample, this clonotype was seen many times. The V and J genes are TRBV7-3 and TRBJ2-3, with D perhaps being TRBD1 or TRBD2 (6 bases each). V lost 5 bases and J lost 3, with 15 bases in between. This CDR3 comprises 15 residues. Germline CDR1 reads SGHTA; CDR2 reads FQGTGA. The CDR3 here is CASSPTGGRTDTQYF. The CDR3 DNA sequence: TGTGCCAGCAGCCCGACCGGGGGCCGAACAGATACGCAGTATTTT.

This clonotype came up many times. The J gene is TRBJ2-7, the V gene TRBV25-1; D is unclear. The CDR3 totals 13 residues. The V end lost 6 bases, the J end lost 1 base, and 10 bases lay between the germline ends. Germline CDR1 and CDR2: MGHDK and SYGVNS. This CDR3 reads CASRLHDSYEQYF. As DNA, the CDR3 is TGTGCCAGCAGATTACATGATTCCTACGAGCAGTACTTC.

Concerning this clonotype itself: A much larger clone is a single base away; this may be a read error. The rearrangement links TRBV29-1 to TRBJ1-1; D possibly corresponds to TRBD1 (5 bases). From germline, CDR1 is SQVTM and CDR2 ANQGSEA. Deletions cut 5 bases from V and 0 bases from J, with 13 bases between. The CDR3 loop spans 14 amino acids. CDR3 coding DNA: TGCAGCGTTAACTCGGGACCCCTGAACACTGAAGCTTTCTTT. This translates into CSVNSGPLNTEAFF.

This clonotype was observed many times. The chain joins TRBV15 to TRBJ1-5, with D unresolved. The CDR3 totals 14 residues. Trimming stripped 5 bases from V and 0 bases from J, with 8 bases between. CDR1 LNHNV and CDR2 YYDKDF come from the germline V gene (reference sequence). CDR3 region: CATSQDYSNQPQHF. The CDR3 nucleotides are TGTGCCACCAGCCAAGACTATAGCAATCAGCCCCAGCATTTT.

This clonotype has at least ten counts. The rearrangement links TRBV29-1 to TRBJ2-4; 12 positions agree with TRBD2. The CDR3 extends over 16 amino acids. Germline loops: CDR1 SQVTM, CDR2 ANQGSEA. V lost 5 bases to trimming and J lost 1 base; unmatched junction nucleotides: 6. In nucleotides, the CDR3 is TGCAGCGTTCTGTCTAGCGGGAGGGGGGCCAAAAACATTCAGTACTTC. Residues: CSVLSSGRGAKNIQYF. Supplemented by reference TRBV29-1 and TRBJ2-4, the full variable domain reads SAVISQKPSRDICQRGTSLTIQCQVDSQVTMMFWYRQQPGQSLTLIATANQGSEATYESGFVIDKFPISRPNLTFSTLTVSNMSPEDSSIYLCSVLSSGRGAKNIQYFGAGTRLSVL.

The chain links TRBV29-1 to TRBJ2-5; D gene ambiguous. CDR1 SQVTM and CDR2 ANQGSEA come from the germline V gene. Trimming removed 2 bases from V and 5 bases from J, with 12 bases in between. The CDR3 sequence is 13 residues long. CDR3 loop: CSVERVGLETQYF. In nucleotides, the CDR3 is TGCAGCGTTGAAAGGGTGGGATTGGAGACCCAGTACTTC.

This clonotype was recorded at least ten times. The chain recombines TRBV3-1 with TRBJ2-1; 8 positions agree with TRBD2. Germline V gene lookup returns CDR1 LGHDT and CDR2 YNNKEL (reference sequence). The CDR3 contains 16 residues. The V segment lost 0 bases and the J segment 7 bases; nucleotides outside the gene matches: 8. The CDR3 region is CASSQDVAGGGNEQFF. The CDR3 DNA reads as TGTGCCAGCAGCCAAGATGTGGCGGGGGGAGGAAATGAGCAGTTCTTC.